These T cell receptor beta chains were read from a single sample in a study of cytomegalovirus exposure and HLA in healthy donors. Method: immunoSEQ multiplex PCR; TCRdb's copy keeps in-frame clones and lacks some. The sample holds 330,000 or so clones; roughly 90% are singletons and the top ten take over 0.8%. The sequenced sample consisted of PBMCs. The receptors here all came from a woman aged 18 to 35 in good health and CMV-seronegative. Both conserved end residues are part of each CDR3. Each record gives: V gene, CDR3 protein.

v_gene: TRBV4-3; CDR3aa: CASSQGSVTELFF
v_gene: TRBV13; CDR3aa: CASSWGLAGEVGNEQFF
v_gene: TRBV6-5; CDR3aa: CASRGRTLENEKLFF
v_gene: TRBV28; CDR3aa: CASSLTGVSNQPQHF
v_gene: TRBV5-1; CDR3aa: CASSLGGSTSYEQYF
v_gene: TRBV9; CDR3aa: CASGRAGTSNQPQHF
v_gene: TRBV11-2; CDR3aa: CASRHSLKGSSLIHEQFF
v_gene: TRBV13; CDR3aa: CASSTRGREVETQYF
v_gene: TRBV4-2; CDR3aa: CASSQAREETQYF
v_gene: TRBV11-1; CDR3aa: CASSLAQLATQYF
v_gene: TRBV6-5; CDR3aa: CASKIPGVNEQYF
v_gene: TRBV28; CDR3aa: CASSLGGRADNEQFF
v_gene: TRBV9; CDR3aa: CASSPRSAGSYEQYF
v_gene: TRBV11-2; CDR3aa: CASSLSAGELNEQFF
v_gene: TRBV7-3; CDR3aa: CASSPNRGQGAGLGQFF
v_gene: TRBV6-6; CDR3aa: CASSPRQGSQPQHF
v_gene: TRBV11-3; CDR3aa: CASSFLAGVTGELFF
v_gene: TRBV5-1; CDR3aa: CASSLVNRDRSNTGELFF
v_gene: TRBV7-9; CDR3aa: CASSRGGDEQFF
v_gene: TRBV2; CDR3aa: CASSPVELAGGYEQYF
v_gene: TRBV27; CDR3aa: CASSSTSTGNYGYTF
v_gene: TRBV28; CDR3aa: CASSLGGFGGYTF
v_gene: TRBV7-8; CDR3aa: CASSLASAANTGELFF
v_gene: TRBV13; CDR3aa: CASSPTGTENNEQFF
v_gene: TRBV5-1; CDR3aa: CASSSKGAGDTEAFF
v_gene: TRBV28; CDR3aa: CATEPGTAIFSGANVLTF
v_gene: TRBV27; CDR3aa: CASRKGGLDEQYF
v_gene: TRBV5-6; CDR3aa: CASSFWGVLGDEQFF
v_gene: TRBV4-2; CDR3aa: CASSPYTGVGQPQHF
v_gene: TRBV5-6; CDR3aa: CASSPRPDGAQYF
v_gene: TRBV28; CDR3aa: CASSSGESPPQETQYF
v_gene: TRBV18; CDR3aa: CASSRQGDQPQHF
v_gene: TRBV5-6; CDR3aa: CASSQGADTEAFF
v_gene: TRBV5-4; CDR3aa: CASARTGGTEAFF
v_gene: TRBV6-5; CDR3aa: CASGAPDRGNTEAFF
v_gene: TRBV14; CDR3aa: CASSQSTGDTQYF
v_gene: TRBV29-1; CDR3aa: CSVEGRLAETQYF
v_gene: TRBV5-1; CDR3aa: CASSLRTSGSTDTQYF
v_gene: TRBV29-1; CDR3aa: CSVALVGLNEQFF
v_gene: TRBV7-2; CDR3aa: CASSGGYGYTF
v_gene: TRBV5-8; CDR3aa: CASSPLWGAGVFGAKNIQYF
v_gene: TRBV27; CDR3aa: CASSPTSRGLYEQYF
v_gene: TRBV10-3; CDR3aa: CAISESTRGTEAFF
v_gene: TRBV19; CDR3aa: CASSIGIGTRSSYEQYF
v_gene: TRBV27; CDR3aa: CASSPGTATETQYF
v_gene: TRBV2; CDR3aa: CASSHPGTRDYNEQFF
v_gene: TRBV4-3; CDR3aa: CASSQVRGPNYGYTF
v_gene: TRBV9; CDR3aa: CASSVALGSGELFF
v_gene: TRBV25-1; CDR3aa: CASSGTSGRPPYNEQFF